This entry is about one TCR beta chain. Its antigen is currently unknown. The entry originates in a study of tumor and adjacent non-tumor tissue in lung cancer. About the study: There were 11 to 13 adenocarcinoma, a couple of squamous cell carcinoma and 1 small cell lung cancer cases. Stage I to III disease affected some 11 men and roughly five women aged about 30 to 76. General study findings and limits: Normal lung showed higher cumulative top 100 clone frequency than tumor.

The template was RNA from unsorted bulk tissue. Newly diagnosed lung cancer patients had thoracic surgery in China, August–November 2014, without prior chemotherapy. Three rounds of nested PCR, following a modified ARM-PCR protocol, produced the TCRbeta library. TCRdb reanalysed the multiplex PCR reads using MiXCR and keeps one entry per CDR3 protein. Here the sample spans more than 120,000 distinct CDR3 sequences, approximately 70% being singletons. CDR1 is SGHTA, CDR2 FQGTGA, per germline. The CDR3 has 15 amino acids. The junction had 4 bases not matched to a gene; V was cut back by 5 bases and J by 5 bases.

The sample consisted of lung tumor tissue. V gene TRBV7-3 combines with J gene TRBJ2-5, with TRBD2 matching over 14 bases. The clonotype originates from a man in his sixties with small cell lung cancer. The CDR3 region is CASSVGLAGGETQYF. CDR3 DNA sequence: TGTGCCAGCAGCGTCGGACTAGCGGGGGGTGAGACCCAGTACTTC.